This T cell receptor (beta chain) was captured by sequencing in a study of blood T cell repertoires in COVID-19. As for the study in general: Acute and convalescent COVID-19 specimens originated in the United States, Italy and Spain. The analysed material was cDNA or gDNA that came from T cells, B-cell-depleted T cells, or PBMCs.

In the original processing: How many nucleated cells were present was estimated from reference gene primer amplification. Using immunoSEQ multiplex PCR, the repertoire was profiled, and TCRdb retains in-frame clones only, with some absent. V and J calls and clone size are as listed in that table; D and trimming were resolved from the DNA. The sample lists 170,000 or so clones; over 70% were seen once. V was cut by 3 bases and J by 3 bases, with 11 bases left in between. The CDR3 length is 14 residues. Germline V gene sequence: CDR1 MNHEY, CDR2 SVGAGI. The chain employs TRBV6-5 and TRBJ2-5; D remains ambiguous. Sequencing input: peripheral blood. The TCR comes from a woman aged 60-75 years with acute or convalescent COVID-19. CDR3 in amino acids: CASSYLRREETQYF. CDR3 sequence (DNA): TGTGCCAGCAGTTATTTGAGGCGAGAAGAGACCCAGTACTTC.